These 28 T cell receptor beta chains were all obtained from the same sample, sequenced in a study of T cell responses to AZD1222 COVID-19 vaccine. The repertoire was sequenced with immunoSEQ multiplex PCR; TCRdb's copy has only in-frame clones and lacks some. The sample records roughly 180,000 clones, around 92% being singletons. The sample consisted of peripheral blood, taken on day 0 of AZD1222 vaccination. The receptors originated from an adult in good health.

The chain recombines TRBV7-6 with TRBJ2-1; 10 bases map to TRBD2. Germline V lookup: CDR1 SGHVS, CDR2 FNYEAQ. This CDR3 is 19 amino acids long. V shed 3 bases, J shed 0 bases, and the junction held 11 bases outside the gene matches. CDR3 bases: TGTGCCAGCAGCTTTTACCTAGCGGGAGACCGGAGCTCCTACAATGAGCAGTTCTTC. This sequence encodes CASSFYLAGDRSSYNEQFF.

The chain links TRBV2 to TRBJ2-1; TRBD2 matches 8 bases. Trimming took 2 bases from V and 15 from J; bases not matched to a gene: 9. Germline CDR1 SNHLY, CDR2 FYNNEI. The CDR3 runs to 13 residues. CDR3 DNA sequence: TGTGCCAGCAGTGAACTCGAGCGGGAGAAGGTGTTCTTC. Translating it yields CASSELEREKVFF.

The V call is TRBV19, the J call TRBJ1-5, with a tentative D call TRBD1 (6 bases). CDR1 and CDR2 (germline): LNHDA, SQIVND (reference sequence). This CDR3 has 17 amino acids. Trimming pared 3 bases from V and 1 base from J, leaving 16 bases between. DNA of the CDR3: TGTGCCAGTAGTATTCCCCGTGGGACAAGGAGCAATCAGCCCCAGCATTTT. This codes for CASSIPRGTRSNQPQHF.

The rearrangement uses TRBV3-1 (or the pseudogene TRBV3-2) and TRBJ1-1; D is perhaps TRBD1 (5 bases). This CDR3 region has 15 residues. Germline assignment: CDR1 LGHDT and CDR2 YNNKEL (reference sequence). With 4 bases removed from V and 2 bases from J, the gap between germline ends came to 14 bases. Here the CDR3 reads CASSPSGRGNTEAFF. DNA of the CDR3: TGTGCCAGCAGCCCCTCAGGGAGGGGTAACACTGAAGCTTTCTTT.

This chain uses TRBV19 with TRBJ2-7, with 8 bases aligning to TRBD1. CDR3 length: 15 amino acids. The germline V gene encodes CDR1 LNHDA and CDR2 SQIVND (reference sequence). With V trimmed by 5 bases and J by 2 bases, 8 bases remained unmatched. For the CDR3, the DNA is TGTGCCAGTAGTTCAACGGACAGGGCCCCCTACGAGCAGTACTTC. It yields the protein CASSSTDRAPYEQYF.

This clone is a singleton in its sample. The chain couples TRBV5-1 to TRBJ2-5, with D unresolved. CDR3 length: 14 amino acids. Germline V lookup: CDR1 SGHRS, CDR2 YFSETQ. V shed 0 bases and J shed 1 base, with 7 bases lying between them. CDR3 residues: CASSLVQVQETQYF. Written as DNA, the CDR3 is TGCGCCAGCAGCTTGGTGCAGGTCCAAGAGACCCAGTACTTC.

The chain couples TRBV3-1 (or the pseudogene TRBV3-2) to TRBJ1-4; D is uncertain. Germline-derived CDR1 and CDR2 are LGHDT and YNNKEL (reference sequence). This CDR3 is 15 amino acids long. The V end was cut by 4 bases, the J end by 5 bases, with 14 bases between. The CDR3 coding sequence is TGTGCCAGCAGCCCTACTCATAGAGCGAATGAAAAACTGTTTTTT. Translating it yields CASSPTHRANEKLFF.

CDR3 sequence reads: CAWSSDGNYGYTF. In DNA form, the CDR3 reads TGTGCCTGGAGTTCTGACGGAAACTATGGCTACACCTTC. This chain uses TRBV30 with TRBJ1-2; D remains ambiguous. Trimming took 2 bases from V and 2 from J, leaving 9 bases between them. This CDR3 is built from 13 residues. Germline V CDR1 and CDR2: GTSNPN, SVGIG (reference sequence).

The rearrangement uses TRBV15 and TRBJ1-5, with TRBD1 matching 8 bases. The CDR3 is 14 amino acids. Trimming at V came to 5 bases and at J to 6 bases, leaving 6 bases not matched to a gene. Germline V gene sequence: CDR1 LNHNV, CDR2 YYDKDF (reference sequence). CDR3 coding DNA: TGTGCCACCAGCTCGGACAGGGCTGGTCAGCCCCAGCATTTT. Protein: CATSSDRAGQPQHF.

This clone was detected only once. The rearrangement joins TRBV19 to TRBJ1-5; TRBD1 agrees at 7 bases. The germline gives CDR1 LNHDA, CDR2 SQIVND (reference sequence). Trimming took 8 bases from V and 3 from J; bases not matched to a gene: 4. The CDR3 has 13 residues. Written as DNA, the CDR3 is TGTGCCAGTTCGGGGACAGCCAATCAGCCCCAGCATTTT. Translated: CASSGTANQPQHF.

The chain's CDR3 is CASSQAPQETQYF. The CDR3 DNA reads as TGCGCCAGCAGCCAAGCCCCCCAAGAGACCCAGTACTTC. The rearrangement links TRBV4-3 to TRBJ2-5, with unresolved D. Germline values: CDR1 LGHNA, CDR2 YSLEER. With 1 base removed from V and 1 base from J, the gap between germline ends came to 4 bases. The CDR3 is 13 residues long.

This clone was counted between two and nine times. The rearrangement uses TRBV4-2 and TRBJ2-5; no reliable D call. The CDR3 covers 15 residues. Germline CDR1 and CDR2: LGHNA and YNFKEQ. V was clipped by 0 bases and J by 2 bases, with 10 bases between them. In DNA form, the CDR3 reads TGTGCCAGCAGCCAAGAAGAGTCGATTCAAGAGACCCAGTACTTC. Protein sequence: CASSQEESIQETQYF.

The chain carries TRBV19 and TRBJ1-4; no clear D gene. This CDR3 spans 14 amino acids. Trimming cost V 3 bases and J 8 bases, with 13 bases left between them. CDR1 is LNHDA and CDR2 is SQIVND in the germline V gene (reference sequence). CDR3 sequence (DNA): TGTGCCAGTAGTATTTGGTTCGGGCTAGAAAAACTGTTTTTT. Translated, it gives CASSIWFGLEKLFF.

The chain is built from TRBV5-1 and TRBJ1-1; D possibly corresponds to TRBD1 (5 bases). Germline V CDR1 and CDR2: SGHRS, YFSETQ. There are 14 residues in the CDR3. Trimming left V 0 bases short and J 0 bases short, with 6 bases between. CDR3 coding DNA: TGCGCCAGCAGCTTGGGACAGATGAACACTGAAGCTTTCTTT. This translates into CASSLGQMNTEAFF.

The CDR3: CASSSWTGGRSNQPQHF. The CDR3, as DNA: TGTGCCAGCAGCTCTTGGACAGGGGGCCGTAGCAATCAGCCCCAGCATTTT. The chain combines TRBV7-8 with TRBJ1-5; 11 bases are a match to TRBD1. Germline CDR1 reads SGHVS; CDR2 reads FQNEAQ. After removal of 4 bases from V and 0 bases from J, the junction contained 5 bases not matched to a gene. The CDR3 covers 17 residues.

This CDR3 is CASSFRTRAHEQFF. The CDR3, as DNA: TGTGCCAGCAGCTTCAGGACTAGGGCCCATGAGCAGTTCTTC. V is TRBV11-2 and J is TRBJ2-1; 7 nucleotides align to TRBD2. The length of the CDR3 is 14 residues. With V trimmed by 3 bases and J by 8 bases, 7 bases remained unmatched. The germline V gene has CDR1 SGHAT and CDR2 FQNNGV. Full variable domain (missing parts from reference TRBV11-2 and TRBJ2-1): EAGVAQSPRYKIIEKRQSVAFWCNPISGHATLYWYQQILGQGPKLLIQFQNNGVVDDSQLPKDRFSAERLKGVDSTLKIQPAKLEDSAVYLCASSFRTRAHEQFFGPGTRLTVL.

The chain combines TRBV10-3 with TRBJ2-1, with D unresolved. Germline CDR1 and CDR2: ENHRY and SYGVKD. This CDR3 contains 14 residues. V was trimmed by 3 bases and J by 2 bases, leaving 8 bases between them. The CDR3 bases are TGTGCCATCAGTGACTCGGTAACCTACAATGAGCAGTTCTTC. The encoded protein is CAISDSVTYNEQFF.

The rearrangement joins TRBV6-6 to TRBJ1-1, with 12 bases matching TRBD1. This CDR3 is built from 16 residues. Looked up from germline, CDR1 is MNHNY and CDR2 is SVGAGI (reference sequence). V shed 6 bases and J 10 bases; nucleotides not matched to a gene: 15. Written as DNA, the CDR3 is TGTGCCAGCAGCTCTCCTCTGGGGACAGGGGGCCGAGGAGCTTTCTTT. Amino acid sequence: CASSSPLGTGGRGAFF.

As to this clone: The sample carries other DNA sequences with the same CDR3. The rearrangement uses TRBV12-5 and TRBJ2-1; D is undetermined. Trimming left V 1 base short and J 3 bases short, with 4 bases between. Per germline, CDR1 LGHNT and CDR2 FRNRAP. There are 13 residues in the CDR3. CDR3 region: CASGLDSYNEQFF. CDR3 DNA sequence: TGTGCTAGTGGTTTGGACAGCTACAATGAGCAGTTCTTC.

The genes are TRBV7-4 and TRBJ2-2; D is possibly TRBD1 or TRBD2 (5 bases each). The CDR3 length is 15 residues. Germline CDR1 is SGHVT and CDR2 is SQSDAQ. The V end lost 3 bases, the J end lost 5 bases, and 13 bases lay between the germline ends. The CDR3 region is CASSFRDRPTGELFF. CDR3 DNA: TGTGCCAGCAGCTTCAGGGACCGGCCGACCGGGGAGCTGTTTTTT.

This chain connects TRBV4-1 to TRBJ2-5; D is possibly TRBD1 (6 bases). This CDR3 region has 15 residues. Germline assignment: CDR1 MGHRA and CDR2 YSYEKL. V dropped 1 base and J dropped 5 bases, with 14 bases sitting between them. CDR3 residues: CASSQAAGERETQYF. For the CDR3, the DNA is TGCGCCAGCAGCCAAGCGGCAGGGGAACGTGAGACCCAGTACTTC.

This clone was detected only once. V and J are TRBV12-1 and TRBJ2-7; the table calls TRBD1, which could not be checked here. TRBV12-1 is designated a pseudogene. This CDR3 has 14 amino acids. The CDR3 loop reads CASSDSGWPYEQYF. CDR3 sequence (DNA): TGTGCCAGCAGCGATTCAGGGTGGCCCTACGAGCAGTACTTC.

This chain uses TRBV9 with TRBJ2-1; 10 bases map to TRBD2. The CDR3 is made up of 14 amino acids. In germline, CDR1 is SGDLS, CDR2 YYNGEE. Losses at the gene ends were 5 bases for V and 6 bases for J; bases not matched to a gene: 5. In nucleotides, the CDR3 is TGTGCCAGCAGTTATGGGACTAGCGCCAATGAGCAGTTCTTC. Amino acids: CASSYGTSANEQFF.

A single count supports this clone. The chain couples TRBV29-1 to TRBJ2-1; no firm D call. The V gene's germline CDR1 is SQVTM and CDR2 ANQGSEA. The CDR3 totals 13 residues. Deletions cut 5 bases from V and 0 bases from J, with 8 bases between. The CDR3 DNA follows: TGCAGCGTTTGGAGTTTCTCCTACAATGAGCAGTTCTTC. Translated, it gives CSVWSFSYNEQFF.

The CDR3 loop reads CASSMADRVHSPLHF. In DNA, the CDR3 is TGTGCCAGTAGTATGGCCGACAGGGTGCATTCACCCCTCCACTTT. The chain is built from TRBV19 and TRBJ1-6; 7 bases align to TRBD1. V was clipped by 3 bases and J by 8 bases; unmatched bases: 7. This CDR3 region has 15 residues. Germline CDR1 is LNHDA and CDR2 is SQIVND (reference sequence).

The chain employs TRBV7-2 and TRBJ2-7; TRBD2 matches 11 bases. Unmatched junction bases numbered 6, after V lost 4 bases and J lost 4 bases. The CDR3 covers 15 residues. CDR1 is SGHTA and CDR2 is FQGNSA in the germline V gene. CDR3 bases: TGTGCCAGCAGCTCGAGACTAGCGGGATTGTACGAGCAGTACTTC. It is translated as CASSSRLAGLYEQYF.

The chain is built from TRBV10-2 and TRBJ1-5; D might be TRBD1 (6 bases). Germline V gene data show CDR1 as WSHSY and CDR2 as SAAADI. This CDR3 region has 14 residues. V lost 7 bases, J lost 0 bases, and 10 bases lay in between. The CDR3 DNA follows: TGCGCCAGCACCACAGGGCCTAGCAATCAGCCCCAGCATTTT. This encodes CASTTGPSNQPQHF.

Only a few counts were recorded for this clone. This sequence joins TRBV6-1 and TRBJ2-7; D remains ambiguous. Trimming removed 0 bases from V and 3 bases from J, with 6 bases in between. CDR3 length: 13 residues. Per the germline V gene, CDR1 is MNHNS and CDR2 is SASEGT. Here the CDR3 DNA reads TGTGCCAGCAGTGAAGCCGAGGACTACGAGCAGTACTTC. Translated, it gives CASSEAEDYEQYF.